A selection of T cell receptor beta chains follows, all from one sample in a study of cytomegalovirus exposure and HLA in healthy donors. Generated by immunoSEQ multiplex PCR, the TCRdb table keeps only in-frame clones and is missing some. The sample holds 110,000 or so clones, around 77% seen once. The specimen sequenced was PBMCs. Every receptor here comes from a woman aged 25 to 39 in good health and CMV-seropositive. The CDR3 runs from the conserved cysteine through the conserved F or W. D genes are given only for firm matches. The listing skips clone size in some rows; elsewhere it reads once, few, many or a size class.

J	size	V	D	DNA	CDR3
TRBJ2-7	once	TRBV10-3	NA	TGTGCCGTCAGGGGGGCCTCTGAGGTCGAGCAGTACTTC	CAVRGASEVEQYF
TRBJ2-7	once	TRBV7-9	NA	TGTGCCAGCAGCTGGCCCCTAGCCTACGAGCAGTACTTC	CASSWPLAYEQYF
TRBJ1-2	NA	TRBV19	NA	TGTGCCAGTAGAAGGGAGAGGGTTCTTGACTATGGCTACACCTTC	CASRRERVLDYGYTF
TRBJ2-7	NA	TRBV27	TRBD1	TGTGCCAGCAGTTTCTCCGGGACAGGGTTCTACGAGCAGTACTTC	CASSFSGTGFYEQYF
TRBJ1-3	NA	TRBV15	NA	TGTGCCACAGCGCTGGACTCTGGAAACACCATATATTTT	CATALDSGNTIYF
TRBJ2-1	NA	TRBV5-1	TRBD1	TGCGCCAGCAGCTTGAAAATGAACGGTATCGGACAGGGACCAAATGAGCAGTTCTTC	CASSLKMNGIGQGPNEQFF
TRBJ2-7	NA	TRBV5-1	TRBD2	TGCGCCAGCAGCCGCACTAGCGGGACGTACGAGCAGTACTTC	CASSRTSGTYEQYF
TRBJ2-7	few	TRBV5-8	NA	TGTGCCAGCAGCTTGATCGCTAGCGAGAACTACGAGCAGTACTTC	CASSLIASENYEQYF
TRBJ1-2	NA	TRBV6-6	TRBD1	TGTGCCAGCAGTTACCCGGGTGGACAGGGTGGCTATGGCTACACCTTC	CASSYPGGQGGYGYTF
TRBJ1-2	NA	TRBV6-6	NA	TGTGCCAGCAGGCTGACAGGCCAAGCTAACTATGGCTACACCTTC	CASRLTGQANYGYTF
TRBJ2-4	NA	TRBV11-3	NA	TGTGCCAGCAGCTTACAAAAGCCGGGACACAGGGACATTCAGTACTTC	CASSLQKPGHRDIQYF
TRBJ2-1	few	TRBV6-4	NA	TGTGCCAGCAGACAAGGGGACAATGAGCAGTTCTTC	CASRQGDNEQFF
TRBJ1-2	NA	TRBV5-1	TRBD1	TGCGCCAGCAGCTTGGATTGGACAGGGGGATATGGCTACACCTTC	CASSLDWTGGYGYTF
TRBJ1-1	NA	TRBV28	NA	TGTGCCAGCAGTTTATTTATAGGGTGGTCAGGGTACGGGAACACTGAAGCTTTCTTT	CASSLFIGWSGYGNTEAFF
TRBJ2-2	NA	TRBV5-6	NA	TGTGCCAGCAGCCTATTCACCCGGGACTTGCACACCGGGGAGCTGTTTTTT	CASSLFTRDLHTGELFF
TRBJ2-5	NA	TRBV4-2	TRBD2	TGTGCCAGCAGCCAAGATGGCGGAGCGGGACAAGAGACCCAGTACTTC	CASSQDGGAGQETQYF
TRBJ1-5	NA	TRBV7-9	TRBD1	TGTGCCAGCAGCTTAGCCCCAATTGGACAGGCGGAAGGACAGCCCCAGCATTTT	CASSLAPIGQAEGQPQHF
TRBJ2-5	NA	TRBV9	TRBD2	TGTGCCAGCAGCGTAGCCACTAGGGCTAGCGGAGAACAAGAGACCCAGTACTTC	CASSVATRASGEQETQYF
TRBJ1-2	once	TRBV25-1	TRBD1	TGTGCCAGCAGGGGACAGGGTTGGAACTATGGCTACACCTTC	CASRGQGWNYGYTF
TRBJ1-2	NA	TRBV10-2	TRBD1	TGCGCCAGCAGTGGGAGGACAGGACAGGGGATAAGTGGCTACACCTTC	CASSGRTGQGISGYTF
TRBJ1-1	NA	TRBV5-1	TRBD1	TGCGCCAGCAGCTACCCCCCCGGGACAGGGATGAACACTGAAGCTTTCTTT	CASSYPPGTGMNTEAFF
TRBJ2-2	NA	TRBV5-1	TRBD1	TGCGCCAGCAGCTCGGACAGGGGCGAACGCCCTGCGAACACCGGGGAGCTGTTTTTT	CASSSDRGERPANTGELFF
TRBJ2-7	few	TRBV4-1	TRBD1	TGCGCCAGCAGCCACGGGACAGGGGGCGACGAGCAGTACTTC	CASSHGTGGDEQYF
TRBJ1-5	NA	TRBV4-1	TRBD1	TGCGCCAGCAGCCAAGGGACAGGGGTACAGCCCCAGCATTTT	CASSQGTGVQPQHF
TRBJ2-2	NA	TRBV18	NA	TGTGCCAGCTCACTTTGGGACTCCAACACCGGGGAGCTGTTTTTT	CASSLWDSNTGELFF
TRBJ1-2	NA	TRBV19	NA	TGTGCCAGTAGACAGGACGGCTCCTATGGCTACACCTTC	CASRQDGSYGYTF
TRBJ1-1	NA	TRBV11-3	NA	TGTGCCAGCAGCTCTCGGCAGGGGTTAACTGAAGCTTTCTTT	CASSSRQGLTEAFF
TRBJ2-1	NA	TRBV7-9	NA	TGTGCCAGCAGTAACGGGCTGGGGGGGCACCTGTTCTTC	CASSNGLGGHLFF
TRBJ2-1	NA	TRBV7-2	NA	TGTGCCAGCAGCCCGAGGAAGAGCTCCTACAATGAGCAGTTCTTC	CASSPRKSSYNEQFF
TRBJ2-3	NA	TRBV5-8	NA	TGTGCCAGCAGCTTGAGTATCGAGATAATCAAATCGAACACAGATACGCAGTATTTT	CASSLSIEIIKSNTDTQYF
TRBJ1-1	NA	TRBV27	NA	TGTGCCAGCAGTTTAATTGGTACGCCGGAGGCTTTCTTT	CASSLIGTPEAFF
TRBJ1-1	NA	TRBV10-3	TRBD1	TGTGCCATCAGTGAGTTCGGCAGGGGGCAATACAGCACTGAAGCTTTCTTT	CAISEFGRGQYSTEAFF
TRBJ1-6	few	TRBV11-1	TRBD1	TGTGCCAGCAGCAAGACAGGGGGCGGACAGGCGACTTCACCCCTCCACTTT	CASSKTGGGQATSPLHF
TRBJ2-7	NA	TRBV19	NA	TGTGCCAGTAGTACAAATTACGAGCAGTACTTC	CASSTNYEQYF
TRBJ1-1	NA	TRBV25-1	NA	TGTGCCAGCAGTCTAACAGGGATGAACACTGAAGCTTTCTTT	CASSLTGMNTEAFF
TRBJ1-2	NA	TRBV6-5	TRBD1	TGTGCCAGCAGTCCCGACAGGGGGCATGGCTACACCTTC	CASSPDRGHGYTF
TRBJ1-4	NA	TRBV7-9	TRBD1	TGTGCCAGCAGCGGTATACAGGGGGCGAACGAAAAACTGTTTTTT	CASSGIQGANEKLFF
TRBJ1-2	NA	TRBV12-5	NA	TGTGCTAGTGGTTTCTCTACAGGGAGGGGAGGCTACACCTTC	CASGFSTGRGGYTF
TRBJ1-2	NA	TRBV10-3	NA	TGTGCCATCAGTGACCTTGGACATTTCAACTATGGCTACACCTTC	CAISDLGHFNYGYTF
TRBJ2-2	NA	TRBV14	NA	TGTGCCAGCAGCCAGATCCGGACTGAGAACACCGGGGAGCTGTTTTTT	CASSQIRTENTGELFF
TRBJ2-1	NA	TRBV9	TRBD2	TGTGCCAGCAGCGGATTCAGCGGGAGGGCTTCCTTCTCGGAGCAGTTCTTC	CASSGFSGRASFSEQFF
TRBJ2-7	NA	TRBV19	NA	TGTGCCAGTAGTCGGGACTTTAGCTACGAGCAGTACTTC	CASSRDFSYEQYF
TRBJ2-7	few	TRBV13	NA	TGTGCCAGCAGCCCAGGCATGAACGAGCAGTACTTC	CASSPGMNEQYF
TRBJ1-1	once	TRBV11-1	NA	TGTGCCAGCAGCTTAGGGCAGAACACTGAAGCTTTCTTT	CASSLGQNTEAFF
TRBJ2-7	few	TRBV7-2	TRBD2	TGTGCCAGCAGCTTAGTTTCGGGGGGCTCCTACGAGCAGTACTTC	CASSLVSGGSYEQYF
TRBJ2-3	few	TRBV2	TRBD2	TGTGCCAGCAGTGAACTAGCGGGGGTTACAGATACGCAGTATTTT	CASSELAGVTDTQYF
TRBJ2-7	NA	TRBV5-1	NA	TGCGCCAGCAGCTTCCTAGCCGAATCCTACGAGCAGTACTTC	CASSFLAESYEQYF